Listed here is a single T cell receptor (beta chain). The entry originates in a study of blood T cell repertoires in COVID-19. Study-level background: Donors in the United States, Italy and Spain gave samples during acute or convalescent COVID-19. Sources were T cells, B-cell-depleted T cells, or PBMCs; the material itself was cDNA or gDNA.

Authors' processing steps: Scientists estimated how many nucleated cells there were by amplifying reference gene primers. Sequencing used immunoSEQ multiplex PCR; TCRdb keeps in-frame clones, though not all of them. Clone size and V and J calls were adopted from that table, with D and trimming inferred from the DNA. This sample has some 220,000 clones, with about 80% found just once. V was pared by 4 bases and J by 2 bases, with 1 base of the junction left unmatched. Germline V gene lookup returns CDR1 SNHLY and CDR2 FYNNEI. The CDR3 has 14 residues. The origin of this receptor is a woman aged 40 to 50 with acute COVID-19. This chain uses TRBV2 with TRBJ1-5; TRBD1 aligns across 8 bases. Material: PBMCs or T cells enriched from blood (not recorded which). The CDR3 bases are TGTGCCAGCAGTGTGGGACAGGGCAATCAGCCCCAGCATTTT. Amino acids: CASSVGQGNQPQHF.